A selection of T cell receptor beta chains follows, all from one sample in a study of OX40 agonist ivuxolimab in advanced cancers. Generated by immunoSEQ multiplex PCR, the TCRdb table keeps only in-frame clones and is missing some. The sample includes roughly 71,000 clones, roughly 84% of them seen just once. Material: CD4+ or CD8+ T cells sorted from blood, obtained in a trial of the OX40 agonist ivuxolimab. All receptors derive from an adult with an advanced solid tumor such as melanoma, head and neck, liver or kidney cancer. CDR3s include the opening cysteine and the closing phenylalanine or tryptophan. A D gene is named only where the DNA matches it firmly. Clone size is not always given. Where it is, it says once, few, many or a class for expanded clones.

>TRBJ1-5|16|.|TRBV19|TRBD1
TGTGCCAGTAGTAGGGGGACAGGGTCGGACAATCAGCCCCAGCATTTT
CASSRGTGSDNQPQHF
>TRBJ2-5|15|.|TRBV6-1|TRBD2
TGTGCCAGCAGTGAAGCTAGCGGGAGGATTGAGACCCAGTACTTC
CASSEASGRIETQYF
>TRBJ1-4|14|few|TRBV6-6|.
TGTGCCAGCAGTTACGGACAGACTAATGAAAAACTGTTTTTT
CASSYGQTNEKLFF
>TRBJ1-1|13|.|TRBV19|.
TGTGCCAGTAGTATCACCAGGAACACTGAAGCTTTCTTT
CASSITRNTEAFF
>TRBJ2-2|16|few|TRBV18|TRBD2
TGTGCCAGCTCACTACTGAGCGGGATTAACACCGGGGAGCTGTTTTTT
CASSLLSGINTGELFF
>TRBJ1-2|12|few|TRBV28|TRBD1
TGTGCCACCCCCGGGACAGCCTATGGCTACACCTTC
CATPGTAYGYTF
>TRBJ1-3|15|.|TRBV2|TRBD1
TGTGCCAGCAGACGACAGGGAATCTCTGGAAACACCATATATTTT
CASRRQGISGNTIYF
>TRBJ2-6|18|.|TRBV4-3|.
TGCGCCAGCAGCCAAGTTGGGGGGGCAAGTCCTGGGGCCAACGTCCTGACTTTC
CASSQVGGASPGANVLTF
>TRBJ2-6|18|.|TRBV5-1|TRBD2
TGCGCCAGCAGCTCCTTGGGGGGGTCCCTCTCTGGGGCCAACGTCCTGACTTTC
CASSSLGGSLSGANVLTF
>TRBJ1-5|19|.|TRBV14|.
TGTGCCAGCAGCCAAGGAGGACCCCACGGAATGGGTGGCAATCAGCCCCAGCATTTT
CASSQGGPHGMGGNQPQHF
>TRBJ1-3|15|.|TRBV6-5|.
TGTGCCAGCAGTTACACGGGGCTCGGGGTGAACACCATATATTTT
CASSYTGLGVNTIYF
>TRBJ1-1|14|.|TRBV27|.
TGTGCCAGCAGTTTGAGCAGGGCCGAGACTGAAGCTTTCTTT
CASSLSRAETEAFF
>TRBJ2-3|14|.|TRBV6-1|TRBD1
TGTGCCAGCAGAAATCAGGGGGCGACAGATACGCAGTATTTT
CASRNQGATDTQYF
>TRBJ2-6|15|.|TRBV6-1|.
TGTGCCAGCAGTGAAGATTTCTCTGGGGCCAACGTCCTGACTTTC
CASSEDFSGANVLTF
>TRBJ2-7|11|.|TRBV5-5|.
TGTGCCAGCAGCTTGGTCAGCGAGCAGTACTTC
CASSLVSEQYF
>TRBJ2-7|12|few|TRBV28|.
TGTGCCAGCAGTTTAGCAAGCAGACCGCAGTACTTC
CASSLASRPQYF
>TRBJ1-6|12|once|TRBV28|.
TGTGCCAGCAGAGGCCGAGGCTCACCCCTCCACTTT
CASRGRGSPLHF
>TRBJ1-2|15|.|TRBV19|TRBD1
TGTGCCAGTAGTATAGCGGGACAGATCCTCTATGGCTACACCTTC
CASSIAGQILYGYTF
>TRBJ1-2|15|.|TRBV5-4|.
TGTGCCAGCAGCTTGGATGTGGATGCCAGCTATGGCTACACCTTC
CASSLDVDASYGYTF
>TRBJ1-1|14|.|TRBV28|.
TGTGCCAGCAGGAGTCGGCAGTTGAGCACTGAAGCTTTCTTT
CASRSRQLSTEAFF
>TRBJ2-7|14|.|TRBV10-3|.
TGTGCCATCAGTGAGTCCGGCAGTTCCTACGAGCAGTACTTC
CAISESGSSYEQYF
>TRBJ2-1|16|.|TRBV7-9|TRBD2
TGTGCCAGCAGCGACGAGCGACTAGCGGGCTACAATGAGCAGTTCTTC
CASSDERLAGYNEQFF
>TRBJ1-5|14|.|TRBV7-9|.
TGTGCCAGCAGCTCATCCGGTGAAGGACAGCCCCAGCATTTT
CASSSSGEGQPQHF
>TRBJ2-7|17|.|TRBV4-2|.
TGTGCCAGCAGCCAAGCTCAAAACCGGGACGGACGATACGAGCAGTACTTC
CASSQAQNRDGRYEQYF
>TRBJ2-1|15|.|TRBV5-6|TRBD1
TGTGCCAGCAGCTCCGGGACAGGGACTGGCAATGAGCAGTTCTTC
CASSSGTGTGNEQFF
>TRBJ2-1|12|once|TRBV6-1|.
TGTGCCAGCACCCGACTGGGGGTTGAGCAGTTCTTC
CASTRLGVEQFF
>TRBJ1-2|15|.|TRBV10-3|TRBD1
TGTGCCATCAGTGAGTCGACAGGGGGCAAAGAGGGCTACACCTTC
CAISESTGGKEGYTF
>TRBJ2-3|16|.|TRBV4-1|.
TGCGCCAGCAGACACCGGGACTTGTACACCACAGATACGCAGTATTTT
CASRHRDLYTTDTQYF
>TRBJ1-4|15|.|TRBV5-5|.
TGTGCCAGCAGCTTGAGGCAGGCAACTAATGAAAAACTGTTTTTT
CASSLRQATNEKLFF
>TRBJ2-5|14|.|TRBV5-1|.
TGCGCCAGCAGCTTGCGGGGCGGACAAGAGACCCAGTACTTC
CASSLRGGQETQYF
>TRBJ1-2|15|.|TRBV18|.
TGTGCCAGCTCACCCACCTCTGACTTAGGGCGCTCCTACACCTTC
CASSPTSDLGRSYTF
>TRBJ1-6|16|.|TRBV9|.
TGTGCCAGCAGCGTAGGAGGCGCCCGTGGGGATTCACCCCTCCACTTT
CASSVGGARGDSPLHF
>TRBJ2-7|14|.|TRBV19|TRBD1
TGTGCCAGTAGTATTACAGGGGCCCAGGGGGAGCAGTACTTC
CASSITGAQGEQYF
>TRBJ1-2|13|.|TRBV11-2|.
TGTGCCAGCAGCTTAAACGGGCCCTATGGCTACACCTTC
CASSLNGPYGYTF
>TRBJ1-1|13|.|TRBV30|.
TGTGCCTGGAGTGTACTTTCCGACTCAGGGGCTTTCTTT
CAWSVLSDSGAFF
>TRBJ2-7|13|.|TRBV7-9|.
TGTGCCAGCAGCCCCCTAGCCATTTTCGAGCAGTACTTC
CASSPLAIFEQYF
>TRBJ2-3|15|.|TRBV6-5|.
TGTGCCAGCAGTTACTCCCCCGAGGGAGGAGATACGCAGTATTTT
CASSYSPEGGDTQYF
>TRBJ2-3|15|.|TRBV7-2|.
TGTGCCAGCAGCTTAGTAGGCTATCGCACAGATACGCAGTATTTT
CASSLVGYRTDTQYF
>TRBJ1-2|17|.|TRBV19|TRBD1
TGTGCCAGTAGTAGCACTGACAGGGTACCGGGAAACTATGGCTACACCTTC
CASSSTDRVPGNYGYTF
>TRBJ1-4|13|.|TRBV30|.
TGTGCCTGGAGTGTACGGTACAATGAAAAACTGTTTTTT
CAWSVRYNEKLFF
>TRBJ1-1|12|.|TRBV29-1|.
TGCAGCGTGACAACAGGGAACACTGAAGCTTTCTTT
CSVTTGNTEAFF
>TRBJ2-5|13|.|TRBV21-1|.
TGTGCCAGCAGCAAAGTGGCCGGGGAGACCCAGTACTTC
CASSKVAGETQYF